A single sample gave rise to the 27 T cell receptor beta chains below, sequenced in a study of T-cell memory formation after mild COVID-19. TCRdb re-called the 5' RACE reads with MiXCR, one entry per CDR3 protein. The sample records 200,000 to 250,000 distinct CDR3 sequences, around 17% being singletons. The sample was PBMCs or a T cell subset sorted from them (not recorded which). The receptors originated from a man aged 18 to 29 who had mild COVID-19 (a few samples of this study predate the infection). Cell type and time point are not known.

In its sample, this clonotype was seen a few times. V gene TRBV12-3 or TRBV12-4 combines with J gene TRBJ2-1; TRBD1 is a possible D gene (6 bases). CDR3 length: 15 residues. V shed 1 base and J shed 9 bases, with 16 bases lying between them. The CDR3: CASSLGQAGPIEQFF. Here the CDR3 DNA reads TGTGCCAGCAGTTTAGGACAGGCTGGGCCAATTGAGCAGTTCTTC.

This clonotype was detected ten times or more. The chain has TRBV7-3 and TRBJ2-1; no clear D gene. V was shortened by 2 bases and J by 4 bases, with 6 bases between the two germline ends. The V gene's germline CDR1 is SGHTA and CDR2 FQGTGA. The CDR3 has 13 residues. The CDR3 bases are TGTGCCAGCAGCTTAGAAAGATACAATGAGCAGTTCTTC. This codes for CASSLERYNEQFF.

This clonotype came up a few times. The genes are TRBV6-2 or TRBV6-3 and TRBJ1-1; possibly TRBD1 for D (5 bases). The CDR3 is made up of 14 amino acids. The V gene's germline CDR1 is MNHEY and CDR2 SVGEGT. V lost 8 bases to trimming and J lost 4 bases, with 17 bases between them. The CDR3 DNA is TGTGCCAGCGAGAAGCCGGGACGTAGCACTGAAGCTTTCTTT. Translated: CASEKPGRSTEAFF.

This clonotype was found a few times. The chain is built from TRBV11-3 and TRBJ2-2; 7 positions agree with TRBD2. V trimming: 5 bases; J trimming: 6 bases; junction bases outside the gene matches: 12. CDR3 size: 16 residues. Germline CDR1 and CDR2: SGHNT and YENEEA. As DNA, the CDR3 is TGTGCCAGCAGCGAAGACGGACTAGAGGTCTCCGGGGAGCTGTTTTTT. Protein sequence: CASSEDGLEVSGELFF.

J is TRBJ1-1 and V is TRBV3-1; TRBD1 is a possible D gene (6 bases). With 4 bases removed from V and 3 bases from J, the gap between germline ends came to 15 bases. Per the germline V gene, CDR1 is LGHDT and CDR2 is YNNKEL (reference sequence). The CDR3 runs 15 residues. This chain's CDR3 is CASSLGKGEDTEAFF. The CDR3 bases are TGTGCCAGCAGCCTGGGCAAGGGGGAGGACACTGAAGCTTTCTTT.

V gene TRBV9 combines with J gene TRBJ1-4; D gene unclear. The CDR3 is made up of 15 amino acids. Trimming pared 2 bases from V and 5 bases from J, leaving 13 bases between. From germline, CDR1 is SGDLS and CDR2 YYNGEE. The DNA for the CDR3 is TGTGCCAGCAGCGTCCAAGGGCAGAAAAATGAAAAACTGTTTTTT. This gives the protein CASSVQGQKNEKLFF.

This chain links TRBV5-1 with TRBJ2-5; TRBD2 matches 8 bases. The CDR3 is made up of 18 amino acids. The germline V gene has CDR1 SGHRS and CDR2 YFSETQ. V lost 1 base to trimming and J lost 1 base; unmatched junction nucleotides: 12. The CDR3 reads CASSLRTRGGGIQETQYF. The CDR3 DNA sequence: TGCGCCAGCAGCTTGCGAACGCGTGGCGGGGGGATCCAAGAGACCCAGTACTTC.

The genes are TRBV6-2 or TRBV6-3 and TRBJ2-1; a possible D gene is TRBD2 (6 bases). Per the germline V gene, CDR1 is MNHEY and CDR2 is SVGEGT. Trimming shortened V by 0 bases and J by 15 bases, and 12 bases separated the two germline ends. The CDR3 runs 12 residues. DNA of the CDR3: TGTGCCAGCAGTTACTCGAGTAGCGGCTGGTTCTTC. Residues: CASSYSSSGWFF.

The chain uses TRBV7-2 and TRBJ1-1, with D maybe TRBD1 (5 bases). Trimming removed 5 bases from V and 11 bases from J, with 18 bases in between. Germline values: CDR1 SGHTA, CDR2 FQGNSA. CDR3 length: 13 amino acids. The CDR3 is CASSPGWGVKAFF. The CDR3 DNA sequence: TGTGCCAGCAGCCCAGGCTGGGGGGTGAAGGCTTTCTTT. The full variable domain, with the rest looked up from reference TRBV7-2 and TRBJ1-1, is GAGVSQSPSNKVTEKGKDVELRCDPISGHTALYWYRQSLGQGLEFLIYFQGNSAPDKSGLPSDRFSAERTGGSVSTLTIQRTQQEDSAVYLCASSPGWGVKAFFGQGTRLTVV.

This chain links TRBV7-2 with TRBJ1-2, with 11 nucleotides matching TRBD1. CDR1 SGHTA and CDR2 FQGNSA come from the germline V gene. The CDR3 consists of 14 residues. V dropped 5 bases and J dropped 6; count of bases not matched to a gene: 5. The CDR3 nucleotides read TGTGCCAGCAGCCCCAGGACAGGGGGCGATGGCTACACCTTC. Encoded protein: CASSPRTGGDGYTF.

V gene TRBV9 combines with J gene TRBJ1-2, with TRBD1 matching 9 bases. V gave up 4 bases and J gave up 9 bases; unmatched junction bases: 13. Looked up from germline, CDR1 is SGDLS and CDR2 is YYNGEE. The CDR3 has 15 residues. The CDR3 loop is CASSPGQGGLGSYTF. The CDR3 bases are TGTGCCAGCAGCCCGGGACAGGGAGGCCTCGGAAGCTACACCTTC.

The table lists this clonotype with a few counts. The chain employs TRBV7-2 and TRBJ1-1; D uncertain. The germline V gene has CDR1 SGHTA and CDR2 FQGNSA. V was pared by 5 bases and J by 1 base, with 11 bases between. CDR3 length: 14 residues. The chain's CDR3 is CASSPSGGNTEAFF. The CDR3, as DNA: TGTGCCAGCAGCCCCAGTGGAGGGAACACTGAAGCTTTCTTT.

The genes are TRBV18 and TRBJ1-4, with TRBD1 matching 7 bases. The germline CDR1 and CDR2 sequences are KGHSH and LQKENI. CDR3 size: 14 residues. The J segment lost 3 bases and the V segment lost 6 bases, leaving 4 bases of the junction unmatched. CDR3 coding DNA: TGTGCCAGCTCGCAGACAGGGCCTAATGAAAAACTGTTTTTT. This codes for CASSQTGPNEKLFF.

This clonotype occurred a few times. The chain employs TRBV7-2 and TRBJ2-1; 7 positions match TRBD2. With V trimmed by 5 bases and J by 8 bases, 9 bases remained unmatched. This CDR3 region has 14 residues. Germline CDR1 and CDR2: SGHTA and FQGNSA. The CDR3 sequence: CASSPGLHTDEQFF. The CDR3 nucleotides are TGTGCCAGCAGCCCGGGACTACATACGGATGAGCAGTTCTTC.

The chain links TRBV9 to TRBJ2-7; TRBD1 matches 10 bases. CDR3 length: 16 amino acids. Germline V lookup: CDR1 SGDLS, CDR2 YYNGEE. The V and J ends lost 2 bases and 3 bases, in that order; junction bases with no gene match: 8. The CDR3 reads CASSVSGQGDLYEQYF. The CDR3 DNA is TGTGCCAGCAGCGTGTCCGGACAGGGGGACCTCTACGAGCAGTACTTC. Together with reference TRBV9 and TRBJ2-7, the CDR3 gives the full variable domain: DSGVTQTPKHLITATGQRVTLRCSPRSGDLSVYWYQQSLDQGLQFLIQYYNGEERAKGNILERFSAQQFPDLHSELNLSSLELGDSALYFCASSVSGQGDLYEQYFGPGTRLTVT.

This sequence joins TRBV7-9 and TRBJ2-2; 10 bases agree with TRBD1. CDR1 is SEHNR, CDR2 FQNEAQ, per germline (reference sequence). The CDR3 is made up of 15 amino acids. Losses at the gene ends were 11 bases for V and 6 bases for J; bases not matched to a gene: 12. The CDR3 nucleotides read TGTGCCTACCGGGACAGGGGAACGGACGCCGGGGAGCTGTTTTTT. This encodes CAYRDRGTDAGELFF.

The DNA of the CDR3 is TGTGCCAGCAGTCGAGATGGGCCCGGGGAGCTGTTTTTT. Its protein is CASSRDGPGELFF. The chain employs TRBV12-3 or TRBV12-4 and TRBJ2-2; D gene uncertain. Trimming cost V 5 bases and J 6 bases, with 10 bases left between them. This CDR3 region has 13 residues.

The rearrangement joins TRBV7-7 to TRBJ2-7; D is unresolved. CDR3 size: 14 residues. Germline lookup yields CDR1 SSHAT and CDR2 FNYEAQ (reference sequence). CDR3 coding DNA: TGTGCTAGCAGTACGAACGGGTTACCCTACGAGCAGTACGTC. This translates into CASSTNGLPYEQYV.

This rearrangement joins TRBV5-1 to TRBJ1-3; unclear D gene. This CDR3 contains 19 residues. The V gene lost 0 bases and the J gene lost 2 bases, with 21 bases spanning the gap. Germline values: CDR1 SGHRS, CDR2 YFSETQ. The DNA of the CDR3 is TGCGCCAGCAGCTTGGCCATTTCGAAAGACGGTAGAACTGGAAACACCATATATTTT. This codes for CASSLAISKDGRTGNTIYF.

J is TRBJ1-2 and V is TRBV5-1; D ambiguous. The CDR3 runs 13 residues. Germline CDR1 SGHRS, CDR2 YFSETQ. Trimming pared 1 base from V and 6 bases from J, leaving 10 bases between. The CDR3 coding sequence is TGCGCCAGCAGCTTGCTGGGCGGGGATGGCTACACCTTC. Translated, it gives CASSLLGGDGYTF.

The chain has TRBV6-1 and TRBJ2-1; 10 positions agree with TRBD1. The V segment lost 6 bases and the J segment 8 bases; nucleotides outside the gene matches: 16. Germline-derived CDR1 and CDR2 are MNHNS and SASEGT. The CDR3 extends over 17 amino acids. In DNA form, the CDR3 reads TGTGCCAGCAGCCAAAAAGGGACAGGGGCCTTACGGGATGAGCAGTTCTTC. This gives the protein CASSQKGTGALRDEQFF.

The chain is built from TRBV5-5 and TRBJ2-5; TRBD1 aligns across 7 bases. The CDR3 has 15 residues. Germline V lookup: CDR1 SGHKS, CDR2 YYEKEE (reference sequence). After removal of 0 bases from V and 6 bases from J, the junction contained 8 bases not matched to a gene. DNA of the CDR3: TGTGCCAGCAGCTTGGGATTGACAGGGCTCAAGACCCAGTACTTC. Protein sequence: CASSLGLTGLKTQYF.

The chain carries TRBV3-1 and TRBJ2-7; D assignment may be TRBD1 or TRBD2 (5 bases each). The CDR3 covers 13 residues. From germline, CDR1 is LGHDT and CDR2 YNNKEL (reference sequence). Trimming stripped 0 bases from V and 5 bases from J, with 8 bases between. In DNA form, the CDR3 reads TGTGCCAGCAGCCAAGATTGGGGGAACGAGCAGTACTTC. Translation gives CASSQDWGNEQYF.

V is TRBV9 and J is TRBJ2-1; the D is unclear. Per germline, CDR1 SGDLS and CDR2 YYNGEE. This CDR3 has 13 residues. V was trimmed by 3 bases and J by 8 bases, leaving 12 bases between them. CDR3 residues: CASSDGPYDEQFF. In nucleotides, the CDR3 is TGTGCCAGCAGCGATGGGCCCTATGATGAGCAGTTCTTC.

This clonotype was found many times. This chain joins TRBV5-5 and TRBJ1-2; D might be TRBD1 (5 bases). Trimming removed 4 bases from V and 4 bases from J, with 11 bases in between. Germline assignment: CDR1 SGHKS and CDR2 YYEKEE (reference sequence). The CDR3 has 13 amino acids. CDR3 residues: CASSLGPLYGYTF. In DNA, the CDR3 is TGTGCCAGCAGCCTGGGACCGCTCTATGGCTACACCTTC. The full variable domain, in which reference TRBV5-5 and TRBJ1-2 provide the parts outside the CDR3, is DAGVTQSPTHLIKTRGQQVTLRCSPISGHKSVSWYQQVLGQGPQFIFQYYEKEERGRGNFPDRFSARQFPNYSSELNVNALLLGDSALYLCASSLGPLYGYTFGSGTRLTVV.

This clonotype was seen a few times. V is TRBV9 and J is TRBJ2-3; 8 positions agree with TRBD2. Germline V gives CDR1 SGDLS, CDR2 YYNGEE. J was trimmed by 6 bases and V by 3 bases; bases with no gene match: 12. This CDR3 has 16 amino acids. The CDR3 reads CASSDPGGGGSDTQYF. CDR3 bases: TGTGCCAGCAGCGACCCGGGAGGGGGGGGTTCGGATACGCAGTATTTT.

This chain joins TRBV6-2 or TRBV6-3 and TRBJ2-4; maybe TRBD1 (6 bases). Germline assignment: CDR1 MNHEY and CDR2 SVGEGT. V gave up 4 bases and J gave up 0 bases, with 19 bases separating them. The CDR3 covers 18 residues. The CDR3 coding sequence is TGTGCCAGCAGTTCCCTCCCACAGACAGGAATAGCCAAAAACATTCAGTACTTC. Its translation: CASSSLPQTGIAKNIQYF.